The source of this T cell receptor (beta chain) is a study of T cell responses to AZD1222 COVID-19 vaccine. A note on this clone: No antigen is known for it.

The method was immunoSEQ multiplex PCR; TCRdb's version includes in-frame clones alone and lacks a portion of them. The sample consists of 150,000 to 190,000 clones, approximately 87% of them appearing once. General study results and limits: Among AZD1222 vaccinees, only six or seven were seropositive at baseline.

This CDR3 spans 16 amino acids. Trimming left V 6 bases short and J 0 bases short, with 15 bases between. CDR1 and CDR2 (germline): SEHNR, FQNEAQ (reference sequence). The source material was peripheral blood, sampled 28 days after the second AZD1222 dose. V and J are TRBV7-9 and TRBJ1-3; weak D call: TRBD1 (5 bases). This TCR was sampled from an adult who received the AZD1222 COVID-19 vaccine. The CDR3 spells CASRAGVFSSGNTIYF. Here the CDR3 DNA reads TGTGCCAGCAGAGCGGGGGTTTTTTCCTCTGGAAACACCATATATTTT.